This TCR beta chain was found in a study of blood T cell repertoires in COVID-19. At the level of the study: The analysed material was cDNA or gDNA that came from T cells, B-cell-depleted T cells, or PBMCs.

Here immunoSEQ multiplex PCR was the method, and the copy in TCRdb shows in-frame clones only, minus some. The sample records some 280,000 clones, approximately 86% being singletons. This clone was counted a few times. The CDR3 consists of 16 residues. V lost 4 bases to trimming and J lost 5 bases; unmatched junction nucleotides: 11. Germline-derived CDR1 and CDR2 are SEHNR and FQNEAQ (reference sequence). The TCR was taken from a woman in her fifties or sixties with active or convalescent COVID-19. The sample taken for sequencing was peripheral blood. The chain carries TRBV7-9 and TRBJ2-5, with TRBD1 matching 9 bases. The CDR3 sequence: CASSSGTGGGLETQYF. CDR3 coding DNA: TGTGCCAGCAGCTCGGGAACAGGGGGCGGATTGGAGACCCAGTACTTC.